Reported below is one TCR beta chain. The sample belongs to a study of blood T cell repertoires in COVID-19. In the authors' methods: Nucleated cell number was recorded as an estimate derived from reference gene primer amplification. Only in-frame clones appear in the TCRdb table, and some are missing; sequencing was by immunoSEQ multiplex PCR. The V and J calls and clone size were taken over from that table, and D and trimming were inferred from the DNA. The repertoire holds 250,000 or so clones, with 86% as singletons. In germline, CDR1 is SNHLY, CDR2 FYNNEI. This CDR3 contains 13 residues. Trimming took off 4 bases at V and 4 bases at J, with 10 bases between the two ends.

The sequenced sample consisted of peripheral blood. The sequence derives from a man older than 75 with acute or convalescent COVID-19. This sequence joins TRBV2 and TRBJ1-1; perhaps TRBD1 as D (5 bases). CDR3 region: CASSVEGSTEAFF. The CDR3 region has the DNA TGTGCCAGCAGTGTGGAGGGGTCCACTGAAGCTTTCTTT.